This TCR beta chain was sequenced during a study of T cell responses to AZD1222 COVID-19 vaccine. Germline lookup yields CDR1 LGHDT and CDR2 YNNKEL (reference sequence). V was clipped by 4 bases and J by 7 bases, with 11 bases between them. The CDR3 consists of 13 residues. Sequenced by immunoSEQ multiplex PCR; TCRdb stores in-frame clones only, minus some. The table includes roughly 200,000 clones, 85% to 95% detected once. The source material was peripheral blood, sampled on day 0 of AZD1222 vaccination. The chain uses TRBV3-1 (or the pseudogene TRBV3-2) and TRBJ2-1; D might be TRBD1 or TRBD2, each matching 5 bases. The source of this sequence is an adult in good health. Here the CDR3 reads CASSPGLPNEQFF. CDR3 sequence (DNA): TGTGCCAGCAGCCCGGGGCTACCTAATGAGCAGTTCTTC.